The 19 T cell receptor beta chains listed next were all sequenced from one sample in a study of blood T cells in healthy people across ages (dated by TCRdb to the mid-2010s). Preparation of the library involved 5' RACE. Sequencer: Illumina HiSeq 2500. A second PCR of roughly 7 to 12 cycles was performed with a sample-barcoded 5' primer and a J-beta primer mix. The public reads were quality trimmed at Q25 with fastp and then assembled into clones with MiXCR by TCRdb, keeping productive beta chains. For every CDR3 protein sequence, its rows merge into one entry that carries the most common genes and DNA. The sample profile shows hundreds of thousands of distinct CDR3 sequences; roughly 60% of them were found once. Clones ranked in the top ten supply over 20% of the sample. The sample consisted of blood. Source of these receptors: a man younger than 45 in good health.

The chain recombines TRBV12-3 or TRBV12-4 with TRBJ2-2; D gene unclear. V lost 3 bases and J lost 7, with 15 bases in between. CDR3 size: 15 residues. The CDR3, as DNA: TGTGCCAGCAGTTTTTGGAAGGCGTCCGGCGGGGAGCTGTTTTTT. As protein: CASSFWKASGGELFF.

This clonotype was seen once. The CDR3, as DNA: TGTGCCTGGGGGGCGGGGGGGAAGCAGTTCTTC. Translated, it gives CAWGAGGKQFF. The chain joins TRBV30 to TRBJ2-1; 9 bases line up with TRBD2. Germline V gene data show CDR1 as GTSNPN and CDR2 as SVGIG (reference sequence). This CDR3 has 11 amino acids. V lost 5 bases to trimming and J lost 11 bases; unmatched junction nucleotides: 4.

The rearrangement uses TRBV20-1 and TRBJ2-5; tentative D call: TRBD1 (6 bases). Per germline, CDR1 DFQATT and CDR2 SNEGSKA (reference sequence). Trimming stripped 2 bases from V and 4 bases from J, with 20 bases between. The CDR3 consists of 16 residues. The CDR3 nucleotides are TGCAGTGCTAGAAACGACAGGCACGGAGTGCGAGAGACCCAGTACTTC. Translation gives CSARNDRHGVRETQYF.

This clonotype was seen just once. CDR3 bases: TGTGCCAGCAGCGAACAGTGGGGTTCCTACGAGCAGTACTTC. Its translation is CASSEQWGSYEQYF. V usage is TRBV27 and J usage is TRBJ2-7, with D uncertain. Germline V gene data show CDR1 as MNHEY and CDR2 as SMNVEV (reference sequence). The CDR3 consists of 14 residues. Trimming shortened V by 6 bases and J by 1 base, and 13 bases separated the two germline ends.

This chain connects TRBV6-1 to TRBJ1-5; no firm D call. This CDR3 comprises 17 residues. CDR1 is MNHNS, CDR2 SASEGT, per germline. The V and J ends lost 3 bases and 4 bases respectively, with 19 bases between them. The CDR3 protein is CASSDWLSQSLNQPQHF. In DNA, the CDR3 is TGTGCCAGCAGTGACTGGCTTAGCCAGTCCCTTAATCAGCCCCAGCATTTT.

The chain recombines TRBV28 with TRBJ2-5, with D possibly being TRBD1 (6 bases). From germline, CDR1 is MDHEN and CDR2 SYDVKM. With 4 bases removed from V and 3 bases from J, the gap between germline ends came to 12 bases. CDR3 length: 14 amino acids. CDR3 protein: CASSSLGTKETQYF. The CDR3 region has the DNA TGTGCCAGCAGTTCGCTGGGGACAAAAGAGACCCAGTACTTC.

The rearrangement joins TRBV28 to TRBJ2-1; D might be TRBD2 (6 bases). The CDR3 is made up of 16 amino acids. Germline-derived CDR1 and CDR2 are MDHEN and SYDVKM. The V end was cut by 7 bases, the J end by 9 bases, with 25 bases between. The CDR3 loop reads CASTIKAGRPLGEQFF. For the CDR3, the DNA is TGTGCCAGCACCATCAAAGCGGGCCGCCCCTTGGGTGAGCAGTTCTTC.

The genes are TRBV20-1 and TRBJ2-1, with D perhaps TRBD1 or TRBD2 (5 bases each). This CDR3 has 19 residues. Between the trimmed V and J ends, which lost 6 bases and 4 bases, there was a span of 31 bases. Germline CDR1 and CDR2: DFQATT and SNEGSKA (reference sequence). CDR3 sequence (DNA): TGCAGTGCCGCCGAGACCCACGGGACCCCTAGCCGCAATTACAATGAGCAGTTCTTC. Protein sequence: CSAAETHGTPSRNYNEQFF.

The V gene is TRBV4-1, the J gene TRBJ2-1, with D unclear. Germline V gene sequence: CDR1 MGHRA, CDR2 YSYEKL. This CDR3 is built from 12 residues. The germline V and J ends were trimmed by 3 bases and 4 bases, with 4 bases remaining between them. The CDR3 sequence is CASSQFYNEQFF. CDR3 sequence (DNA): TGCGCCAGCAGCCAGTTTTACAATGAGCAGTTCTTC.

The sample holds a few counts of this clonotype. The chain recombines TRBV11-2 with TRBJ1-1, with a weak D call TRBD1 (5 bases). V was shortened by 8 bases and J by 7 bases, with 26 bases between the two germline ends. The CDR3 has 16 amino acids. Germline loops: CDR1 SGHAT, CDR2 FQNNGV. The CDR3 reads CASGNTGWGIADEAFF. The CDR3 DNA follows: TGTGCCAGCGGGAACACTGGTTGGGGGATAGCGGATGAAGCTTTCTTT.

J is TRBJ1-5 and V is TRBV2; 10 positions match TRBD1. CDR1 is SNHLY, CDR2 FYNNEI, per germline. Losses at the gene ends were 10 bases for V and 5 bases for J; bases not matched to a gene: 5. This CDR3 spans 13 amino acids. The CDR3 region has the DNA TGTGCCACGTCCGGGACAGGGGATCAGCCCCAGCATTTT. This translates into CATSGTGDQPQHF.

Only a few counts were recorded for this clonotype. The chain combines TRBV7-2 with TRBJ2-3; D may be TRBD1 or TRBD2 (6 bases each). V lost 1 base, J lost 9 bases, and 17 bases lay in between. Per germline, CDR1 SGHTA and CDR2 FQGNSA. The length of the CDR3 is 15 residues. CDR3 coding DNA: TGTGCCAGCAGCTTAGTTAGCGGCCCGCAGGGGACGCAGTATTTT. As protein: CASSLVSGPQGTQYF.

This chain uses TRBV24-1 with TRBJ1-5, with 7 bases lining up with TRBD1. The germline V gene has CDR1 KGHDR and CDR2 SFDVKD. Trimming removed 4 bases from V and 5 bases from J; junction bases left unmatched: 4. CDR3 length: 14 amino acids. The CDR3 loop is CATSEPGQDQPQHF. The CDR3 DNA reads TGTGCCACCAGTGAACCAGGACAGGATCAGCCCCAGCATTTT.

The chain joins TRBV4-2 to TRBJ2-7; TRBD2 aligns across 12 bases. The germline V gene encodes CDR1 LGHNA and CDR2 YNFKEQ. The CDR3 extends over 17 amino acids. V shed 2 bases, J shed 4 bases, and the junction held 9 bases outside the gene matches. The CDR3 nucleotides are TGTGCCAGCAGCCAAACTTCGACGACTAGCGGGGGATACGAGCAGTACTTC. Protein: CASSQTSTTSGGYEQYF.

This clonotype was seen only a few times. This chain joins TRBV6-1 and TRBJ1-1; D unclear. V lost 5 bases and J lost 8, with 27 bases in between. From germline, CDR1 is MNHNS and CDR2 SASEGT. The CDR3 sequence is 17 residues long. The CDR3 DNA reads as TGTGCCAGCAGTAGATACTCCGGGGTTGTCGAATTTCAGGAAGCTTTCTTT. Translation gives CASSRYSGVVEFQEAFF.

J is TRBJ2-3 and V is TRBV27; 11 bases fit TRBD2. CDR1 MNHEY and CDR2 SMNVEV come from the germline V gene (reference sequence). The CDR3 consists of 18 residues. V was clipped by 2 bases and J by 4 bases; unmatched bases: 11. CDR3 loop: CASSLPQLAGDRPDTQYF. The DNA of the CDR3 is TGTGCCAGCAGTTTACCCCAACTAGCGGGAGACCGGCCAGATACGCAGTATTTT.

The CDR3 DNA follows: TGTGCCACCAGCAGAGTGGATGAGCAGTTCTTC. This encodes CATSRVDEQFF. This chain connects TRBV15 to TRBJ2-1; D gene ambiguous. This CDR3 contains 11 residues. Trimming took 1 base from V and 8 from J, leaving 3 bases between them. Per the germline V gene, CDR1 is LNHNV and CDR2 is YYDKDF (reference sequence).

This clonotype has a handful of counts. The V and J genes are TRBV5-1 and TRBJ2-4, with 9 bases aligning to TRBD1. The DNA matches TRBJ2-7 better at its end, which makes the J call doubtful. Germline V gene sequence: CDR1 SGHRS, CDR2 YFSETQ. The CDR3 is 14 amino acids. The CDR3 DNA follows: TGCGCCAGCAGCTTACCGGGACAGGGCGGCGAGCAGTACTTC. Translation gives CASSLPGQGGEQYF.

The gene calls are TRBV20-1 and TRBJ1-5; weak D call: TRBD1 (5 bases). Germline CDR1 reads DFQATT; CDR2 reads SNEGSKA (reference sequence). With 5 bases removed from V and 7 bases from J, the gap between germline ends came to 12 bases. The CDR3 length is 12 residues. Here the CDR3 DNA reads TGCAGTGCTGGTGGGGGGGGGCAGCCCCAGCATTTT. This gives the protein CSAGGGGQPQHF.